The 20 T cell receptor beta chains presented below share a single source sample, sequenced in a study. Each CDR3 protein is one row after TCRdb ran MiXCR on the reads. The table has about 7,100 distinct CDR3 sequences, about 30% seen once. Sequenced material: blood. Every receptor here comes from a human donor.

This clonotype came up many times. The chain employs TRBV28 and TRBJ2-7; D uncertain. The CDR3 covers 14 residues. Germline V gives CDR1 MDHEN, CDR2 SYDVKM. Trimming took off 5 bases at V and 0 bases at J, with 11 bases between the two ends. The CDR3 is CASSPPTLSYEQYF. CDR3 nucleotides: TGTGCCAGCAGTCCCCCGACCCTCTCCTACGAGCAGTACTTC.

By share of the sample, this clonotype is medium-sized (0.01 to 0.1%). The V and J genes are TRBV18 and TRBJ1-1, with a tentative D call TRBD1 (5 bases). Trimming left V 5 bases short and J 0 bases short, with 10 bases between. This CDR3 region has 14 residues. Germline assignment: CDR1 KGHSH and CDR2 LQKENI. CDR3 coding DNA: TGTGCCAGCTCAATTAGACAGATGAACACTGAAGCTTTCTTT. This translates into CASSIRQMNTEAFF.

The V gene is TRBV15, the J gene TRBJ2-3; 10 bases match TRBD2. V was clipped by 0 bases and J by 4 bases; unmatched bases: 22. The CDR3 has 22 residues. Per the germline V gene, CDR1 is LNHNV and CDR2 is YYDKDF (reference sequence). The CDR3 loop reads CATSRDLWPSGRSREGSDTQYF. The CDR3 region has the DNA TGTGCCACCAGCAGAGATCTGTGGCCTAGCGGGAGAAGTCGGGAGGGGTCAGATACGCAGTATTTT.

This clonotype showed up many times. V usage is TRBV30 and J usage is TRBJ1-6; no firm D call. Trimming stripped 3 bases from V and 7 bases from J, with 10 bases between. Germline values: CDR1 GTSNPN, CDR2 SVGIG (reference sequence). This CDR3 has 13 amino acids. The CDR3 bases are TGTGCCTGGAGGGTAGGCACCAATTCACCCCTCCACTTT. It translates to CAWRVGTNSPLHF.

Sample share makes this clonotype medium-sized (0.01 to 0.1%). The rearrangement links TRBV6-1 to TRBJ2-1, with a weak D call TRBD1 (6 bases). Germline V gives CDR1 MNHNS, CDR2 SASEGT. CDR3 length: 13 amino acids. Trimming took off 7 bases at V and 4 bases at J, with 11 bases between the two ends. CDR3 sequence: CASTLQGYNEQFF. CDR3 DNA: TGTGCCAGCACGTTGCAGGGGTACAATGAGCAGTTCTTC.

This clonotype occurred a few times. The chain links TRBV18 to TRBJ1-1, with TRBD1 matching 7 bases. This CDR3 spans 14 amino acids. The V and J ends lost 4 bases and 6 bases, in that order; junction bases with no gene match: 8. In germline, CDR1 is KGHSH, CDR2 LQKENI. The CDR3 region is CASSQDRERAEAFF. The CDR3 nucleotides read TGTGCCAGCTCACAAGACAGGGAGAGGGCTGAAGCTTTCTTT.

This clonotype is labeled medium-sized (0.01 to 0.1%). For the CDR3, the DNA is TGTGCCAGCAGGTCTGTTTATGAGCAGTTCTTC. This codes for CASRSVYEQFF. The chain employs TRBV6-1 and TRBJ2-1, with D unresolved. CDR1 MNHNS and CDR2 SASEGT come from the germline V gene. The CDR3 has 11 residues. Trimming stripped 6 bases from V and 8 bases from J, with 8 bases between.

This clonotype is medium-sized in the sample. The chain carries TRBV29-1 and TRBJ2-2; either TRBD1 or TRBD2 may supply D (5 bases each). The germline gives CDR1 SQVTM, CDR2 ANQGSEA. V gave up 5 bases and J gave up 1 base, with 11 bases separating them. This CDR3 is built from 14 residues. The CDR3 DNA follows: TGCAGCGTTTCCGGGACGGTGAACACCGGGGAGCTGTTTTTT. This codes for CSVSGTVNTGELFF.

This clonotype counts as large. V gene TRBV7-9 combines with J gene TRBJ1-5; no clear D. The CDR3 sequence is 13 residues long. Trimming cost V 1 base and J 7 bases, with 8 bases left between them. Germline V lookup: CDR1 SEHNR, CDR2 FQNEAQ (reference sequence). The CDR3 DNA is TGTGCCAGCAGCTTAGGATCTGGGCAGCCCCAGCATTTT. Its translation: CASSLGSGQPQHF.

This clonotype was picked up one time. A much larger clone differs by one base, so this may be a read error. The chain is built from TRBV29-1 and TRBJ1-2, with D perhaps matching TRBD1 (5 bases). Looked up from germline, CDR1 is SQVTM and CDR2 is ANQGSEA. The CDR3 is made up of 13 amino acids. CDR3 loop: CSAPTQENYCYTF. The CDR3 nucleotides are TGCAGCGCTCCAACACAGGAGAACTATTGCTACACCTTC. The whole variable domain, filled in from reference TRBV29-1 and TRBJ1-2, reads SAVISQKPSRDICQRGTSLTIQCQVDSQVTMMFWYRQQPGQSLTLIATANQGSEATYESGFVIDKFPISRPNLTFSTLTVSNMSPEDSSIYLCSAPTQENYCYTFGSGTRLTVV.

As concerns this clonotype: A read error may explain this, as a much larger clone is one base away. The CDR3 ends on some other residue instead of the conserved phenylalanine or tryptophan, so this is likely a read error. J is TRBJ1-2 and V is TRBV29-1; TRBD1 aligns across 7 bases. This CDR3 comprises 12 residues. Looked up from germline, CDR1 is SQVTM and CDR2 is ANQGSEA. With 3 bases clipped from V and 2 bases from J, the junction kept 0 bases outside the gene matches. CDR3 amino acids: CSVETGNYGYTV. DNA of the CDR3: TGCAGCGTTGAGACAGGGAACTATGGCTACACCGTC.

This clonotype was seen a few times. The rearrangement links TRBV4-1 to TRBJ2-7; TRBD2 is a possible D gene (5 bases). The germline V gene has CDR1 MGHRA and CDR2 YSYEKL. The CDR3 extends over 15 amino acids. V lost 7 bases and J lost 5, with 21 bases in between. CDR3 residues: CASTHYGTGIDEQYF. As DNA, the CDR3 is TGCGCCAGCACCCACTACGGAACGGGAATCGACGAGCAGTACTTC.

This clonotype was detected many times. CDR3 protein: CASRGTQGAVTEAFF. In DNA form, the CDR3 reads TGTGCCAGCAGGGGAACACAGGGGGCGGTCACTGAAGCTTTCTTT. V and J are TRBV13 and TRBJ1-1; TRBD1 matches 9 bases. This CDR3 spans 15 amino acids. Germline V CDR1 and CDR2: PRHDT, FYEKMQ (reference sequence). V was pared by 6 bases and J by 4 bases, with 9 bases of the junction left unmatched. Together with reference TRBV13 and TRBJ1-1, the CDR3 gives the full variable domain: AAGVIQSPRHLIKEKRETATLKCYPIPRHDTVYWYQQGPGQDPQFLISFYEKMQSDKGSIPDRFSAQQFSDYHSELNMSSLELGDSALYFCASRGTQGAVTEAFFGQGTRLTVV.

The rearrangement joins TRBV7-8 to TRBJ2-1; 13 bases align to TRBD2. V dropped 5 bases and J dropped 3; count of bases not matched to a gene: 4. Germline V lookup: CDR1 SGHVS, CDR2 FQNEAQ. The CDR3 extends over 16 amino acids. DNA for the CDR3: TGTGCCAGCAGCCTGGGACTAGCGGGGATCTACAATGAGCAGTTCTTC. Its translation: CASSLGLAGIYNEQFF.

This clonotype is labeled as medium-sized. The genes are TRBV29-1 and TRBJ1-1, with D perhaps TRBD1 (5 bases). Germline lookup yields CDR1 SQVTM and CDR2 ANQGSEA. This CDR3 is 11 amino acids long. V dropped 5 bases and J dropped 6 bases, with 10 bases sitting between them. The CDR3 protein is CSVTRQPEAFF. The CDR3 DNA sequence: TGCAGCGTTACCAGACAGCCTGAAGCTTTCTTT. The variable domain in full, with the rest retrieved from reference TRBV29-1 and TRBJ1-1, is SAVISQKPSRDICQRGTSLTIQCQVDSQVTMMFWYRQQPGQSLTLIATANQGSEATYESGFVIDKFPISRPNLTFSTLTVSNMSPEDSSIYLCSVTRQPEAFFGQGTRLTVV.

This clonotype is medium-sized. This chain joins TRBV20-1 and TRBJ2-1, with 7 bases that match TRBD2. CDR3 length: 13 amino acids. From germline, CDR1 is DFQATT and CDR2 SNEGSKA (reference sequence). With 6 bases clipped from V and 6 bases from J, the junction kept 8 bases outside the gene matches. CDR3 DNA: TGCAGTGCCCAGACTAGCAGGGTCAATGAGCAGTTCTTC. It specifies CSAQTSRVNEQFF.

On this clonotype: The junction differs from germline at one of its ends, possibly a read error. The chain joins TRBV18 to TRBJ1-1, with 8 bases lining up with TRBD1. Looked up from germline, CDR1 is KGHSH and CDR2 is LQKENI. There are 13 residues in the CDR3. CDR3 DNA sequence: TGTGCCAGCTCACCGCCGGCCGGACAGGGTTTGGGTTTT. Its protein product is CASSPPAGQGLGF.

Note on this clonotype: This may come from a read error, since a much larger clone is one base off. The chain links TRBV14 to TRBJ1-1; tentative D call: TRBD1 (6 bases). Per germline, CDR1 SGHDN and CDR2 FVKESK. V dropped 3 bases and J dropped 0 bases, with 17 bases sitting between them. This CDR3 has 17 residues. The DNA of the CDR3 is TGTGCCAGCAGCCATTCCCTCCTAGGGGGTGTGAACACTGAAGCTTTCTTT. Amino acid sequence: CASSHSLLGGVNTEAFF.

This clonotype was seen many times. The rearrangement joins TRBV4-2 to TRBJ2-1; 9 nucleotides line up with TRBD2. This CDR3 is 18 amino acids long. Looked up from germline, CDR1 is LGHNA and CDR2 is YNFKEQ. Unmatched junction bases numbered 14, after V lost 1 base and J lost 7 bases. CDR3 residues: CASSQVPSRRGRANEQFF. CDR3 nucleotide sequence: TGTGCCAGCAGCCAAGTTCCCTCTCGGCGCGGGAGGGCTAATGAGCAGTTCTTC.

This chain links TRBV29-1 with TRBJ1-1, with D unclear. Trimming took 1 base from V and 1 from J, leaving 7 bases between them. CDR3 length: 13 residues. The V gene's germline CDR1 is SQVTM and CDR2 ANQGSEA. The CDR3 protein is CSVEAGPNTEAFF. The CDR3 coding sequence is TGCAGCGTTGAAGCGGGCCCGAACACTGAAGCTTTCTTT.